Each of the 11 T cell receptor beta chains below was sequenced from the same sample in a study of T-cell memory formation after mild COVID-19. Using its own MiXCR run on the 5' RACE reads, TCRdb lists one record per CDR3 protein. The sample lists some 130,000 distinct CDR3 sequences, 20% to 25% seen once, with around 22% in the top ten. Sequencing was carried out using PBMCs or a T cell subset sorted from them (not recorded which). The receptors shown here come from an adult woman who had mild COVID-19 (a few samples of this study predate the infection). Cell type and time point are not known.

The chain carries TRBV10-3 and TRBJ1-2, with 8 bases aligning to TRBD1. The germline V gene has CDR1 ENHRY and CDR2 SYGVKD. This CDR3 contains 14 residues. J was trimmed by 1 base and V by 6 bases; bases with no gene match: 4. The CDR3 bases are TGTGCCATCAGCAACAGGGGGTTTAACTATGGCTACACCTTC. Its translation: CAISNRGFNYGYTF.

The genes are TRBV9 and TRBJ1-2; D remains unclear. Germline lookup yields CDR1 SGDLS and CDR2 YYNGEE. Trimming took 0 bases from V and 8 from J, leaving 20 bases between them. This CDR3 region has 16 residues. The CDR3 protein is CASSVATRADYEGYTF. In DNA, the CDR3 is TGTGCCAGCAGCGTAGCTACTCGGGCCGACTATGAAGGCTACACCTTC.

The chain employs TRBV2 and TRBJ2-3; D uncertain. Germline values: CDR1 SNHLY, CDR2 FYNNEI. This CDR3 has 15 amino acids. V was clipped by 7 bases and J by 6 bases, with 20 bases between them. In DNA form, the CDR3 reads TGTGCCAGCATCTTTGGGGTCCCGGCGTTTGATACGCAGTATTTT. It codes for CASIFGVPAFDTQYF.

The V and J genes are TRBV24-1 and TRBJ2-1; TRBD2 matches 9 bases. In germline, CDR1 is KGHDR, CDR2 SFDVKD. This CDR3 region has 16 residues. The V and J ends lost 1 base and 5 bases, in that order; junction bases with no gene match: 5. The CDR3 loop is CATSDFLAGEHNEQFF. CDR3 coding DNA: TGTGCCACCAGTGATTTCTTAGCGGGAGAGCACAATGAGCAGTTCTTC.

The V and J genes are TRBV6-2 or TRBV6-3 and TRBJ2-5, with a weak D call TRBD2 (5 bases). V was shortened by 4 bases and J by 1 base, with 13 bases between the two germline ends. There are 15 residues in the CDR3. The germline V gene has CDR1 MNHEY and CDR2 SVGEGT. The CDR3 DNA is TGTGCCAGCAGTTCTAAGGAGGTCCCCCAAGAGACCCAGTACTTC. It translates to CASSSKEVPQETQYF.

This chain uses TRBV20-1 with TRBJ2-1; 9 bases are shared with TRBD2. CDR3 length: 14 amino acids. The V gene's germline CDR1 is DFQATT and CDR2 SNEGSKA (reference sequence). The ends lost 4 bases at V and 2 bases at J; junction bases unmatched: 3. In DNA, the CDR3 is TGCAGTGCTATGGCGGGGGGGCCCTACAATGAGCAGTTCTTC. Translating gives CSAMAGGPYNEQFF.

The chain links TRBV7-8 to TRBJ1-1, with no clear D. V gave up 5 bases and J gave up 1 base, with 14 bases separating them. The CDR3 contains 15 residues. CDR1 is SGHVS and CDR2 is FQNEAQ in the germline V gene. In DNA, the CDR3 is TGTGCCAGCAGCCCAACCGGGCCCTCGAACACTGAAGCTTTCTTT. Amino acid sequence: CASSPTGPSNTEAFF. Full variable domain (missing parts from reference TRBV7-8 and TRBJ1-1): GAGVSQSPRYKVAKRGQDVALRCDPISGHVSLFWYQQALGQGPEFLTYFQNEAQLDKSGLPSDRFFAERPEGSVSTLKIQRTQQEDSAVYLCASSPTGPSNTEAFFGQGTRLTVV.

The rearrangement joins TRBV5-1 to TRBJ1-1; D call uncertain. Trimming removed 0 bases from V and 3 bases from J, with 9 bases in between. The CDR3 runs to 14 residues. Germline lookup yields CDR1 SGHRS and CDR2 YFSETQ. In DNA form, the CDR3 reads TGCGCCAGCAGCTTGGCCGGGGTCCACACTGAAGCTTTCTTT. Encoded protein: CASSLAGVHTEAFF.

The V call is TRBV7-9, the J call TRBJ2-7, with D perhaps TRBD2 (6 bases). The V gene's germline CDR1 is SEHNR and CDR2 FQNEAQ (reference sequence). Trimming took off 5 bases at V and 4 bases at J, with 15 bases between the two ends. This CDR3 comprises 14 residues. The CDR3 nucleotides read TGTGCCAGCAGCCCTGCGAGGGGAGGTTACGAGCAGTACTTC. This encodes CASSPARGGYEQYF.

J is TRBJ2-2 and V is TRBV21-1; TRBD1, the D gene given by the table, was not confirmed from the DNA. TRBV21-1 is given as a pseudogene. This CDR3 is built from 20 residues. Written as DNA, the CDR3 is TGTGCCAGCAGCAAATTGCCCCCGGCCCAGCGCCTCGCGAACACCGGGGAGCTGTTTTTT. Its translation: CASSKLPPAQRLANTGELFF.

This clonotype was recorded a few times. The rearrangement joins TRBV4-2 to TRBJ2-7, with D unresolved. The CDR3 spans 13 residues. Between the trimmed V and J ends, which lost 0 bases and 5 bases, there was a span of 8 bases. From germline, CDR1 is LGHNA and CDR2 YNFKEQ. CDR3 in DNA: TGTGCCAGCAGCCAAGAGGTCGGCGACGAGCAGTACTTC. Amino acid sequence: CASSQEVGDEQYF.